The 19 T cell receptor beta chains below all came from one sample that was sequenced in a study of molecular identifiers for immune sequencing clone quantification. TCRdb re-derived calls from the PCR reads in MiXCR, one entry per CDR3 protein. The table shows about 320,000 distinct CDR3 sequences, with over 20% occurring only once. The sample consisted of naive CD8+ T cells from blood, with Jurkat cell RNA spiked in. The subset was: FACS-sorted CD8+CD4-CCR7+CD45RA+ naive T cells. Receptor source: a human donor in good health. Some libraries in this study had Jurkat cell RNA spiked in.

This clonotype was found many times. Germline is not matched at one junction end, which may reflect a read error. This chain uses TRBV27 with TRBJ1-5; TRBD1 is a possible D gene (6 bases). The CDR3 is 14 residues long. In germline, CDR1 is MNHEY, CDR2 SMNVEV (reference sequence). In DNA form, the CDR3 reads TGTGCCAGCAGTCTATCCTCGGGGGCTCAGCCCCAGCATTTT. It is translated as CASSLSSGAQPQHF.

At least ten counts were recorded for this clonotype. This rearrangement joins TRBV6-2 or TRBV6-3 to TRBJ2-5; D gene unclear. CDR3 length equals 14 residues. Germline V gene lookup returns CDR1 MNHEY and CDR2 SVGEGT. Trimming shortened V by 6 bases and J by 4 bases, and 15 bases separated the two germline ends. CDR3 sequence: CASSRDIVSETQYF. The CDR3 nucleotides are TGTGCCAGCAGCCGCGACATTGTATCAGAGACCCAGTACTTC.

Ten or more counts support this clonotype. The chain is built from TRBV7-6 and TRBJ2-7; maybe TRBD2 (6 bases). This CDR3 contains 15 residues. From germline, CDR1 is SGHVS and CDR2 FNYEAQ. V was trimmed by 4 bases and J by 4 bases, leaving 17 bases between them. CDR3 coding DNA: TGTGCCAGCAGCTCCCGACTAGGGGAGAAATACGAGCAGTACTTC. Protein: CASSSRLGEKYEQYF.

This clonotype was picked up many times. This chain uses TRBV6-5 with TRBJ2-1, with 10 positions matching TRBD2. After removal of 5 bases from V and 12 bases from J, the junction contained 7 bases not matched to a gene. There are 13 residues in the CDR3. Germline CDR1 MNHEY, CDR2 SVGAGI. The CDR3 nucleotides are TGTGCCAGCAGTGCTACTAGCGGGATTGGGCAGTTCTTC. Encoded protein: CASSATSGIGQFF.

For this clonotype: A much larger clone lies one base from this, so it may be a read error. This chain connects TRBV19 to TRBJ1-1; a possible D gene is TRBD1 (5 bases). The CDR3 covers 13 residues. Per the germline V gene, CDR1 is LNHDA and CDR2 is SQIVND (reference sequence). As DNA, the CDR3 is TGTGCCAGTAGTCCCAGACCGGGGACTGAAGCTATCTTT. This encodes CASSPRPGTEAIF.

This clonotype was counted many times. CDR3 DNA sequence: TGTGCCAGCAGCTTAAAAGGGAGGGGTGAGCAGTTCTTC. Its translation is CASSLKGRGEQFF. The V call is TRBV13, the J call TRBJ2-1; 7 nucleotides line up with TRBD2. CDR1 and CDR2 from the germline V gene are PRHDT and FYEKMQ (reference sequence). The CDR3 has 13 residues. V lost 2 bases and J lost 9; bases outside the gene matches: 4.

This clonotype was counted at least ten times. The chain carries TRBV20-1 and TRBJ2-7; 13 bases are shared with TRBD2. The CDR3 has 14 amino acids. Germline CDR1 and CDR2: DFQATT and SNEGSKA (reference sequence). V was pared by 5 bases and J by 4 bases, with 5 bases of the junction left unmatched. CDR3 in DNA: TGCAGTGCTCCAAGGACTAGCGGGAGTTACGAGCAGTACTTC. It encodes CSAPRTSGSYEQYF.

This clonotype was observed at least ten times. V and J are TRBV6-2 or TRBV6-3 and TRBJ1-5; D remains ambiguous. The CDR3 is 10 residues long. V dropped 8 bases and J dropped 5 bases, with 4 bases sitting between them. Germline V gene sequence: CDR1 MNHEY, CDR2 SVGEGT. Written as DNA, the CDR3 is TGTGCCAGCGGTGATCAGCCCCAGCATTTT. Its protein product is CASGDQPQHF.

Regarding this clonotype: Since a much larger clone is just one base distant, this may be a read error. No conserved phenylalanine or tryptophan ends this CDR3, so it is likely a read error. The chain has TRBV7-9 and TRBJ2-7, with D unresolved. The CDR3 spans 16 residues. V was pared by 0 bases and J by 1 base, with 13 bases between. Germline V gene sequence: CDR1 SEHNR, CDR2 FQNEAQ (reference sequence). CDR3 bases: TGTGCCAGCAGCTTAGCGGGGAACGGGCCTTCCTACGAGCAGTACCTC. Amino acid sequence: CASSLAGNGPSYEQYL.

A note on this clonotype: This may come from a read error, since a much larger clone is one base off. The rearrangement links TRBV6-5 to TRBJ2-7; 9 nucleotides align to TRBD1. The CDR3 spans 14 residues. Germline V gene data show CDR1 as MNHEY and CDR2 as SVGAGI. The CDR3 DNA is TGTGCCGGCAGTTTGGGACAGGGCACGGAGGAGCAGTACTTC. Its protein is CAGSLGQGTEEQYF.

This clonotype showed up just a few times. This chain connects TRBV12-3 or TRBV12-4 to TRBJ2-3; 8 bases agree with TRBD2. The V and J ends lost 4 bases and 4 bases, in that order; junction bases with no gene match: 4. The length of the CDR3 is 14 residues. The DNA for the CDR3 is TGTGCCAGCAGTTCGGGGGGGTTGGCAGATACGCAGTATTTT. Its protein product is CASSSGGLADTQYF.

The CDR3 region has the DNA TGTGCCAGCAGCTTGGAACTAGCGGGAATACGAGATACGCAGTATTTT. This encodes CASSLELAGIRDTQYF. This chain uses TRBV5-6 with TRBJ2-3, with 10 bases lining up with TRBD2. V lost 0 bases to trimming and J lost 5 bases; unmatched junction nucleotides: 6. This CDR3 is 16 amino acids long. The germline gives CDR1 SGHDT, CDR2 YYEEEE.

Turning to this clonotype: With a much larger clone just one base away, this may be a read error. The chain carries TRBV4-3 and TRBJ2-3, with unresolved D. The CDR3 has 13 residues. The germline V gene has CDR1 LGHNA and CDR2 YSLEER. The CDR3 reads CASGQVPEDTQYF. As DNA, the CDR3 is TGCGCCAGCGGCCAAGTGCCGGAAGATACGCAGTATTTT.

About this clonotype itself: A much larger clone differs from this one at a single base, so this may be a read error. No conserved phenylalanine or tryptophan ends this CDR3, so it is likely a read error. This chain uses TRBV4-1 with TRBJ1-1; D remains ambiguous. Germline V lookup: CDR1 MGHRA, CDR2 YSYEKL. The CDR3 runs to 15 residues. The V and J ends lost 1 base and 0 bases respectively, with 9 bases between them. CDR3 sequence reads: CASSQGPALNTEAFS. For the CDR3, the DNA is TGCGCCAGCAGCCAAGGGCCAGCCCTGAACACTGAAGCTTTCTCT.

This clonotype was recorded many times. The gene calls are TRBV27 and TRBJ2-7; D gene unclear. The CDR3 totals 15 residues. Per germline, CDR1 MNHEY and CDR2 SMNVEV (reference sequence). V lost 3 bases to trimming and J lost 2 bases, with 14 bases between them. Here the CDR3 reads CASSFSGGNPYEQYF. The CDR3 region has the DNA TGTGCCAGCAGTTTCAGTGGCGGTAATCCCTACGAGCAGTACTTC.

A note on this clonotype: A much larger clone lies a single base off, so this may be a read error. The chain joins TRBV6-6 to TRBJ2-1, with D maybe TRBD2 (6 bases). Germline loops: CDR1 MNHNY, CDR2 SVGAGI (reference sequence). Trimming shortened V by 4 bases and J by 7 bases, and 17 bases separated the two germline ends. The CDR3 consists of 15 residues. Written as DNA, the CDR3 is TGTGCCAGCAGTTGGCACGCCGGGGCGGGGAATGAGCAGTTCTTC. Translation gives CASSWHAGAGNEQFF.

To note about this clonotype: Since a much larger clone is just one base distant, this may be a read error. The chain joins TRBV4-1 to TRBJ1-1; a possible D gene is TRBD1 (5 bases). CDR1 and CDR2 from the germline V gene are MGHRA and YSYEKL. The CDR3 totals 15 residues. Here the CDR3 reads CTSSPRLGVNTEAFF. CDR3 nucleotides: TGCACCAGCAGCCCGCGTCTGGGGGTTAACACTGAAGCTTTCTTT.

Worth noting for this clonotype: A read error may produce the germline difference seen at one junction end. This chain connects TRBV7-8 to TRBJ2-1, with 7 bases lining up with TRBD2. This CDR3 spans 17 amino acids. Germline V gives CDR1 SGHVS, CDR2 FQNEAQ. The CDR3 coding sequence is TGTGCCGGCAGTTCCCCCGTAGCGGGTAGAGCCTACAATGAGCAGTTCTTC. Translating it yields CAGSSPVAGRAYNEQFF. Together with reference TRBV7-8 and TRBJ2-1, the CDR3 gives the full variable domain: GAGVSQSPRYKVAKRGQDVALRCDPISGHVSLFWYQQALGQGPEFLTYFQNEAQLDKSGLPSDRFFAERPEGSVSTLKIQRTQQEDSAVYLCAGSSPVAGRAYNEQFFGPGTRLTVL.

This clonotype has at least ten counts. The DNA for the CDR3 is TGCGCCAGCAGCCAAGGCGGGGCGAGTAACGAGCAGTACTTC. As protein: CASSQGGASNEQYF. The rearrangement uses TRBV4-1 and TRBJ2-7; tentatively, D is TRBD2 (6 bases). Germline V gives CDR1 MGHRA, CDR2 YSYEKL. The V gene lost 1 base and the J gene lost 5 bases, with 12 bases spanning the gap. The CDR3 totals 14 residues.